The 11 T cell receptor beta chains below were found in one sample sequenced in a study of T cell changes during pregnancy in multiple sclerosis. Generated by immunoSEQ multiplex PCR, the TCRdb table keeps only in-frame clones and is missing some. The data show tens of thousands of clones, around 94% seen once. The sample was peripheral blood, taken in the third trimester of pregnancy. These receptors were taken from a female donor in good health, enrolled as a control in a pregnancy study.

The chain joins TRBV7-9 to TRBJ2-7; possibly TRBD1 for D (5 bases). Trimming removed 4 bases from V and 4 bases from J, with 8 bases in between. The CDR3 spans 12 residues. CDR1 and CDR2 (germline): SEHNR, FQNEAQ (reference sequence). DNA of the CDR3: TGTGCCAGCAGCTCATCAGGGTACGAGCAGTACTTC. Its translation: CASSSSGYEQYF.

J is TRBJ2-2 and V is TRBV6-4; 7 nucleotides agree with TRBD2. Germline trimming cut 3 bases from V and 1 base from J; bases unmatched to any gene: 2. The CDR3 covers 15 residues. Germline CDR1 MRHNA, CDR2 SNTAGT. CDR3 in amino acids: CASSEIAGNTGELFF. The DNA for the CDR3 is TGTGCCAGCAGTGAAATAGCGGGGAACACCGGGGAGCTGTTTTTT.

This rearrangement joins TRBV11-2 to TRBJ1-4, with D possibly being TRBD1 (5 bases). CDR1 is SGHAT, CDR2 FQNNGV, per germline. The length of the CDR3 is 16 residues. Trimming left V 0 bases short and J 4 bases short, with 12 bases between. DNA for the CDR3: TGTGCCAGCAGCTTAGATCCGACAGCTCGTAATGAAAAACTGTTTTTT. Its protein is CASSLDPTARNEKLFF.

The CDR3 protein is CASPKAPEDRVKNQPQHF. In nucleotides, the CDR3 is TGTGCCAGCCCCAAAGCCCCGGAGGACAGGGTCAAAAATCAGCCCCAGCATTTT. This chain connects TRBV21-1 to TRBJ1-5; TRBD1 reflects the table's D call only, with no check against the DNA. TRBV21-1 is a pseudogene locus. The CDR3 extends over 18 amino acids.

CDR3 nucleotides: TGTGCCAGCAGCTTGGTCCAGGGGATAACTAACTATGGCTACACCTTC. It is translated as CASSLVQGITNYGYTF. The chain employs TRBV5-6 and TRBJ1-2; tentatively, D is TRBD1 (6 bases). V lost 0 bases and J lost 0, with 12 bases in between. The germline CDR1 and CDR2 sequences are SGHDT and YYEEEE. The CDR3 is made up of 16 amino acids.

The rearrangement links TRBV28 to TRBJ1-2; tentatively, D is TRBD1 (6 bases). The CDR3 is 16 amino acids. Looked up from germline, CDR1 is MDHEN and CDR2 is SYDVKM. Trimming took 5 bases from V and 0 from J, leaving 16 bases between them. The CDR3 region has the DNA TGTGCCAGCAGTCAAGCCCTGGACAGAACTAACTATGGCTACACCTTC. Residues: CASSQALDRTNYGYTF.

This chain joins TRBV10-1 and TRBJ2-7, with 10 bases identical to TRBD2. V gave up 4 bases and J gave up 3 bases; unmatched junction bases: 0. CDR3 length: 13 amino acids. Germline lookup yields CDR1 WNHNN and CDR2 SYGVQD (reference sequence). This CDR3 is CASSGTSGYEQYF. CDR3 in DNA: TGCGCCAGCAGTGGGACTAGCGGCTACGAGCAGTACTTC.

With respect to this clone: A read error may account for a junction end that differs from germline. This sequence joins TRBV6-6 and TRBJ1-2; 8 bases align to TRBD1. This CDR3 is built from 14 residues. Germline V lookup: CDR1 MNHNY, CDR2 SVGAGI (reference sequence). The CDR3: CASSYSVPGQEISF. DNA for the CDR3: TGTGCCAGCAGTTACTCAGTCCCGGGACAGGAGATAAGCTTC.

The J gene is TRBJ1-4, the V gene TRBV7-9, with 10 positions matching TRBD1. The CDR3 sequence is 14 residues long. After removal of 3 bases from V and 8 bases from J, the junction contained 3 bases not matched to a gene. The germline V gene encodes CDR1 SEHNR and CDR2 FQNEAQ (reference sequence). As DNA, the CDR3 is TGTGCCAGCAGCTTGGGACAGGGGAGCGAAAAACTGTTTTTT. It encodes CASSLGQGSEKLFF.

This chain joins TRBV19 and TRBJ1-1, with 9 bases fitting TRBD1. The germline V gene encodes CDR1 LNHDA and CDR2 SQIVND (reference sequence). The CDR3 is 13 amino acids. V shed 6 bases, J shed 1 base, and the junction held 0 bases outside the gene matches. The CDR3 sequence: CASRGQGNTEAFF. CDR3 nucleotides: TGTGCCAGTAGGGGACAGGGGAACACTGAAGCTTTCTTT.

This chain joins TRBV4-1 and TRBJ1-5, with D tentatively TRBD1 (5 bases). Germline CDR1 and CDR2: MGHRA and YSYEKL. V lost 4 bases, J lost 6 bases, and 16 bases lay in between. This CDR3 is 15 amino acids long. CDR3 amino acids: CASSPTPRVGQPQHF. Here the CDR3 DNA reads TGCGCCAGCAGCCCCACTCCCAGGGTGGGTCAGCCCCAGCATTTT.